The following is a TCR beta chain sequence with its context. Authors' methods: Scientists estimated how many nucleated cells there were by amplifying reference gene primers. Some clones are missing from TCRdb's copy, which holds only in-frame ones; the method was immunoSEQ multiplex PCR. Clone size and the V and J calls come from that table; the DNA yielded D and trimming. The top ten clones hold 37% of a sample with over 120,000 clones, 85% to 90% of them seen once. The sample comes from a study of blood T cell repertoires in COVID-19. About the research overall: Acute-phase and convalescent COVID-19 samples originated in the United States, Italy and Spain. T cells, B-cell-depleted T cells, or PBMCs provided the cDNA or gDNA that served as material.

Trimming left V 0 bases short and J 1 base short, with 6 bases between. This CDR3 comprises 14 residues. CDR1 and CDR2 from the germline V gene are SGDLS and YYNGEE. The chain employs TRBV9 and TRBJ2-3, with D unclear. The specimen sequenced was peripheral blood. This TCR was sampled from a man aged 45 to 65 who had recovered from COVID-19. CDR3 DNA: TGTGCCAGCAGCGTAGTAGGAGGCACAGATACGCAGTATTTT. Protein product: CASSVVGGTDTQYF.